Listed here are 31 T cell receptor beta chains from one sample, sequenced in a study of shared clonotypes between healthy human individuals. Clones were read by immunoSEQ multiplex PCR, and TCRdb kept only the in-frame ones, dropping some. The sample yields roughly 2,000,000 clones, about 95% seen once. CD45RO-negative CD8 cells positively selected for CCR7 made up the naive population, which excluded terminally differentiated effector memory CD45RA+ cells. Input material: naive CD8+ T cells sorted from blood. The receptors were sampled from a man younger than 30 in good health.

The CDR3 loop is CASLATTTDTQYF. Written as DNA, the CDR3 is TGCGCCAGCCTCGCTACTACCACAGATACGCAGTATTTT. The chain couples TRBV10-2 to TRBJ2-3; D is undetermined. CDR1 and CDR2 (germline): WSHSY, SAAADI. This CDR3 is 13 amino acids long. V lost 8 bases to trimming and J lost 2 bases, with 11 bases between them.

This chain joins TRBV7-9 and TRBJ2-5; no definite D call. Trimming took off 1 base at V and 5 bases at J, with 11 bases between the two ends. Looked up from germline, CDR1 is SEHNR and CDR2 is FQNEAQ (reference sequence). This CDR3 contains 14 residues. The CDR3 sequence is CASSLVLGLETQYF. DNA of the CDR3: TGTGCCAGCAGCTTAGTTCTGGGGTTGGAGACCCAGTACTTC.

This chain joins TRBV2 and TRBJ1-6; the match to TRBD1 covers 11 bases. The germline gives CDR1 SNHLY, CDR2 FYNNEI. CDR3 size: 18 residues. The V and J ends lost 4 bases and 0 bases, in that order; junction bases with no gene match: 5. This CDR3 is CASSAGTGGSSYNSPLHF. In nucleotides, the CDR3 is TGTGCCAGCAGTGCCGGGACAGGGGGGAGCTCCTATAATTCACCCCTCCACTTT.

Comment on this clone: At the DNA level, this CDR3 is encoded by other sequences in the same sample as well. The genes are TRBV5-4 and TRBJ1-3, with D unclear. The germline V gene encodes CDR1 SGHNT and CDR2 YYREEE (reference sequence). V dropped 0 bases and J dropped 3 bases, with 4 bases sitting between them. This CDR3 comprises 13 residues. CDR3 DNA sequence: TGTGCCAGCAGCTTGGGGGTTGGAAACACCATATATTTT. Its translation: CASSLGVGNTIYF.

CDR3 loop: CAWDWDLTDTQYF. The CDR3 DNA is TGTGCCTGGGATTGGGACCTCACAGATACGCAGTATTTT. The chain links TRBV30 to TRBJ2-3; D could derive from TRBD1 or TRBD2 (5 bases each). Germline V CDR1 and CDR2: GTSNPN, SVGIG (reference sequence). The V end lost 5 bases, the J end lost 2 bases, and 11 bases lay between the germline ends. The CDR3 loop spans 13 amino acids.

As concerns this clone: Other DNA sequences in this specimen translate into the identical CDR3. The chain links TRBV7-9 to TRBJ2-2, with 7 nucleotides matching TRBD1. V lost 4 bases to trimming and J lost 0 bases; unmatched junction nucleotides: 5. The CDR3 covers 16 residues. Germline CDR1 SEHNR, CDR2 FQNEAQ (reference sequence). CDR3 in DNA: TGTGCCAGCAGCTCATCCGGACAGGCGAACACCGGGGAGCTGTTTTTT. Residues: CASSSSGQANTGELFF.

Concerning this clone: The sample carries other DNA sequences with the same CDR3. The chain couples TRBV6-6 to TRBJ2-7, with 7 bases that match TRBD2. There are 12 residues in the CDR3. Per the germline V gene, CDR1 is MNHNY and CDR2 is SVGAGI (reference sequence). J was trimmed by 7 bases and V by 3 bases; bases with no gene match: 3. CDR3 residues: CASSYGAGEQYF. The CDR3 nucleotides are TGTGCCAGCAGTTATGGAGCGGGAGAGCAGTACTTC.

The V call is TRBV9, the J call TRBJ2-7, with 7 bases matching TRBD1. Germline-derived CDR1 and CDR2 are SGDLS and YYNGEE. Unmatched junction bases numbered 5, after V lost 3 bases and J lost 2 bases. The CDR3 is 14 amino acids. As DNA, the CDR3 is TGTGCCAGCAGCGGGGGACAGACGCCCTACGAGCAGTACTTC. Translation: CASSGGQTPYEQYF.

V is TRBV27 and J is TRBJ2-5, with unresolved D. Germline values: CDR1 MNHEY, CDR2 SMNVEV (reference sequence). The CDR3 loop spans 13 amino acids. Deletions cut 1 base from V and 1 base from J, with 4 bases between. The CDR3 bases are TGTGCCAGCAGTTTATGGGCCCAAGAGACCCAGTACTTC. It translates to CASSLWAQETQYF.

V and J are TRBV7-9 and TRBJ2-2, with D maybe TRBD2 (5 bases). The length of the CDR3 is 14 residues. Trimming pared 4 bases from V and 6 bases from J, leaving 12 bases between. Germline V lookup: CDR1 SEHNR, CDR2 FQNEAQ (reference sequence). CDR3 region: CASSSHSEAGELFF. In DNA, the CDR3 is TGTGCCAGCAGCTCCCATAGCGAGGCCGGGGAGCTGTTTTTT.

In nucleotides, the CDR3 is TGTGCCAGCAGGGCCGCCAATGAGCAGTTCTTC. This sequence encodes CASRAANEQFF. The rearrangement uses TRBV11-2 and TRBJ2-1; D remains ambiguous. CDR1 is SGHAT and CDR2 is FQNNGV in the germline V gene. Between the trimmed V and J ends, which lost 6 bases and 6 bases, there was a span of 6 bases. The length of the CDR3 is 11 residues.

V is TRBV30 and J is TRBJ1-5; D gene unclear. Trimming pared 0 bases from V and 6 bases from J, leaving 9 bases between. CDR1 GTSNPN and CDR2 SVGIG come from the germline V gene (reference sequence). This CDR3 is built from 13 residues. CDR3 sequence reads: CAWSVEWGQPQHF. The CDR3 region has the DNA TGTGCCTGGAGTGTGGAATGGGGTCAGCCCCAGCATTTT.

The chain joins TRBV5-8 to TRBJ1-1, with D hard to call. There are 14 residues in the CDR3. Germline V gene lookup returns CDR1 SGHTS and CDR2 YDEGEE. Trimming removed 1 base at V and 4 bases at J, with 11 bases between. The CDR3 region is CASSLRASRTEAFF. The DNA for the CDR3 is TGTGCCAGCAGCTTGAGGGCATCGCGCACTGAAGCTTTCTTT. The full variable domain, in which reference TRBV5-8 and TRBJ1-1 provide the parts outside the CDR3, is EAGVTQSPTHLIKTRGQQATLRCSPISGHTSVYWYQQALGLGLQFLLWYDEGEERNRGNFPPRFSGRQFPNYSSELNVNALELEDSALYLCASSLRASRTEAFFGQGTRLTVV.

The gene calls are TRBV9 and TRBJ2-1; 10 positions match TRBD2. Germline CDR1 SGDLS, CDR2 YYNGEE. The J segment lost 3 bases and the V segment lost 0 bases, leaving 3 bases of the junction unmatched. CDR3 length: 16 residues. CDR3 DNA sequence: TGTGCCAGCAGCGTAGGGGGACTAGCGAACTACAATGAGCAGTTCTTC. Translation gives CASSVGGLANYNEQFF.

CDR3 sequence (DNA): TGTGCCAGCAGCCGGGAGGCGGAGGGCTCCTACGAGCAGTACTTC. It encodes CASSREAEGSYEQYF. The rearrangement uses TRBV14 and TRBJ2-7, with D possibly TRBD2 on 6 matching bases. The CDR3 length is 15 residues. The germline V gene encodes CDR1 SGHDN and CDR2 FVKESK. The V and J ends lost 4 bases and 0 bases respectively, with 13 bases between them.

CDR3 in DNA: TGTGCCAGCAGTGAAGTATCGGCAGAAAAGTACTTC. Amino acids: CASSEVSAEKYF. V usage is TRBV6-1 and J usage is TRBJ2-7, with no clear D. Germline V gene lookup returns CDR1 MNHNS and CDR2 SASEGT. Trimming shortened V by 1 base and J by 11 bases, and 12 bases separated the two germline ends. CDR3 length equals 12 residues.

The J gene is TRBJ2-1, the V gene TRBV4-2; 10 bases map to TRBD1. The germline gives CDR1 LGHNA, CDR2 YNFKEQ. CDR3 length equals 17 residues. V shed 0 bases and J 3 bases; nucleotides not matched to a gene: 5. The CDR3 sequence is CASSQDFRTGGYNEQFF. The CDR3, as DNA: TGTGCCAGCAGCCAAGATTTTCGGACAGGGGGCTACAATGAGCAGTTCTTC.

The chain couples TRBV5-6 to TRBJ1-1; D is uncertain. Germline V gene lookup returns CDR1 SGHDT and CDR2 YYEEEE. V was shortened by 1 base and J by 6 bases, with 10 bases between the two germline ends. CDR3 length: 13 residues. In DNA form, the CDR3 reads TGTGCCAGCAGCTTGACGGTGGGCGCTGAAGCTTTCTTT. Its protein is CASSLTVGAEAFF.

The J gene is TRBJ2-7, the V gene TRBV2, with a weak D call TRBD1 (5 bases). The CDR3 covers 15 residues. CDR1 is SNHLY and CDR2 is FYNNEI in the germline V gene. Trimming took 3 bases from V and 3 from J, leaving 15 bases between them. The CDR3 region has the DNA TGTGCCAGCAGTGATGGACAAGTTCTTTACTACGAGCAGTACTTC. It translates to CASSDGQVLYYEQYF.

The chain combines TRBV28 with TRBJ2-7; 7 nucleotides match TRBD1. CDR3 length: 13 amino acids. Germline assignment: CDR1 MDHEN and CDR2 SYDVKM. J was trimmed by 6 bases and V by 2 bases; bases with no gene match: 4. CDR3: CASSLDRVVEQYF. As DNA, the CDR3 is TGTGCCAGCAGTTTAGACAGGGTTGTCGAGCAGTACTTC.

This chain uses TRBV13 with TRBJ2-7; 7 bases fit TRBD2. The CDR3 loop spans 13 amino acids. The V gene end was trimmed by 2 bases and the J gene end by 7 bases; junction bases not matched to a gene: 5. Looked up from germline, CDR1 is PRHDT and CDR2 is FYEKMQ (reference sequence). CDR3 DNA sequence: TGTGCCAGCAGCTTACTGGGGGGGAGGGAGCAGTACTTC. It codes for CASSLLGGREQYF.

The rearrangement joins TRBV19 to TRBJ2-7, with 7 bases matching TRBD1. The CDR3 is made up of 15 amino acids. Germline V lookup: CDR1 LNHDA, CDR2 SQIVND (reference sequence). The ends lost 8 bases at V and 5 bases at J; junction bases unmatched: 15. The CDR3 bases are TGTGCCAGTCGATCGTTGACAGGGTTGACCCACGAGCAGTACTTC. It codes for CASRSLTGLTHEQYF.

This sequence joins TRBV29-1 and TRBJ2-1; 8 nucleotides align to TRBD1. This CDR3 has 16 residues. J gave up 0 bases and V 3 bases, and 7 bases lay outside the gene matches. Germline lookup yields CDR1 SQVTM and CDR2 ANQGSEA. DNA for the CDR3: TGCAGCGTTGAGAACCCAGGGGGCATCTCCTACAATGAGCAGTTCTTC. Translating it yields CSVENPGGISYNEQFF.

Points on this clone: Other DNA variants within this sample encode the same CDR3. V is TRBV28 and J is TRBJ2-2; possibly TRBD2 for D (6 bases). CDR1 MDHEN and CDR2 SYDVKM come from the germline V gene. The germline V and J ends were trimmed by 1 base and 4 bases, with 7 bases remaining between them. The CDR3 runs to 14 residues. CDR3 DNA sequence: TGTGCCAGCAGTTTATCCGGGGGCACCGGGGAGCTGTTTTTT. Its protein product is CASSLSGGTGELFF.

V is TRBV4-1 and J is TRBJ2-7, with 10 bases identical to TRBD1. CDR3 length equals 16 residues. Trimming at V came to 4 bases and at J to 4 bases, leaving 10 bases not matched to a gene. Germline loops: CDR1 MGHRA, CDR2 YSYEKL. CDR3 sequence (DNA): TGCGCCAGCAGCCGGTTGGGACAGGGGAGGCTATACGAGCAGTACTTC. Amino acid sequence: CASSRLGQGRLYEQYF.

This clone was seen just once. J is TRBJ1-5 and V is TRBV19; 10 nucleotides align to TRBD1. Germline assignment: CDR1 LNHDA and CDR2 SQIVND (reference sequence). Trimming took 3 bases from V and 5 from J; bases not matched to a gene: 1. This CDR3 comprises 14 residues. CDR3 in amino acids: CASSMGTGDQPQHF. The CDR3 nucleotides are TGTGCCAGTAGTATGGGGACAGGGGATCAGCCCCAGCATTTT.

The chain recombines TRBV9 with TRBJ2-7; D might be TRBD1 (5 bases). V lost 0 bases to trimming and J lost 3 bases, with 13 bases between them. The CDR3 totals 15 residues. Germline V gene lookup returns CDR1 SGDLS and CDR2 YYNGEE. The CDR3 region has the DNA TGTGCCAGCAGCGTAGGTGACAGCTTAGTCTACGAGCAGTACTTC. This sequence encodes CASSVGDSLVYEQYF.

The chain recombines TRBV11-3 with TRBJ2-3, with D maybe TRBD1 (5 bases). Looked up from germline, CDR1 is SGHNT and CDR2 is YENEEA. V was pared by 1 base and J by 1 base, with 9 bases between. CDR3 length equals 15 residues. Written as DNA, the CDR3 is TGTGCCAGCAGCTTAGCGGACACCGGCACAGATACGCAGTATTTT. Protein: CASSLADTGTDTQYF. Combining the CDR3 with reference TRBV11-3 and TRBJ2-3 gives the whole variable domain EAGVVQSPRYKIIEKKQPVAFWCNPISGHNTLYWYLQNLGQGPELLIRYENEEAVDDSQLPKDRFSAERLKGVDSTLKIQPAELGDSAVYLCASSLADTGTDTQYFGPGTRLTVL.

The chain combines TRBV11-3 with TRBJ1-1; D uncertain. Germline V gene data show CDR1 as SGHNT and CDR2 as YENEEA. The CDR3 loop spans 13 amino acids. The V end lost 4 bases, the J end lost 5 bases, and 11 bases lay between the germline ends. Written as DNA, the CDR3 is TGTGCCAGCAGCTACTCGGCCACAACTGAAGCTTTCTTT. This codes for CASSYSATTEAFF.

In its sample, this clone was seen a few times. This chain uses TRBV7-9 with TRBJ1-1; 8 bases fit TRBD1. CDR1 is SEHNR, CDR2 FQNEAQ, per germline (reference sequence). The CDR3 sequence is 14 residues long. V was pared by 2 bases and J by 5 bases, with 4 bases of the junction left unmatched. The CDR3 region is CASSLSTGETEAFF. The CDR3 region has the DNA TGTGCCAGCAGCTTATCGACAGGGGAAACTGAAGCTTTCTTT.

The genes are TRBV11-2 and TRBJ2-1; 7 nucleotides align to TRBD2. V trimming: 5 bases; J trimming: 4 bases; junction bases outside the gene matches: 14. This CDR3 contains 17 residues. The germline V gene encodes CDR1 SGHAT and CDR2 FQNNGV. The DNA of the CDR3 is TGTGCCAGCAGCGACCGCCGGGAGGCTTCCCTATACAATGAGCAGTTCTTC. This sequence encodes CASSDRREASLYNEQFF.